One sample yielded the 20 T cell receptor beta chains listed below, sequenced in a study of blood T cell repertoires in COVID-19. TCRdb keeps only in-frame clones here, not all; method: immunoSEQ multiplex PCR. Seen here are roughly 170,000 clones, about four fifths observed once, and the top ten hold 8% to 8.5%. Source material: peripheral blood. These TCRs come from a woman aged 55-75 years with COVID-19, enrolled during active disease.

The chain is built from TRBV14 and TRBJ2-3; tentatively, D is TRBD1 (6 bases). This CDR3 is 15 amino acids long. CDR1 and CDR2 (germline): SGHDN, FVKESK. Trimming cost V 4 bases and J 5 bases, with 16 bases left between them. The CDR3 nucleotides read TGTGCCAGCAGCCGGTCCAGGGGTTATAGAGATACGCAGTATTTT. This gives the protein CASSRSRGYRDTQYF.

The chain recombines TRBV4-1 with TRBJ2-2, with D possibly being TRBD1 (6 bases). V lost 2 bases and J lost 3, with 13 bases in between. The CDR3 sequence is 16 residues long. Germline V gene data show CDR1 as MGHRA and CDR2 as YSYEKL. The CDR3 sequence: CASSQNPGADTGELFF. Here the CDR3 DNA reads TGCGCCAGCAGCCAAAACCCAGGGGCGGACACCGGGGAGCTGTTTTTT.

This clone occurred once. V and J are TRBV6-2 or TRBV6-3 and TRBJ2-1; 12 bases fit TRBD2. The CDR3 covers 18 residues. Germline V CDR1 and CDR2: MNHEY, SVGEGT. Trimming removed 0 bases from V and 1 base from J; junction bases left unmatched: 4. Here the CDR3 reads CASSYSGLAGSSYNEQFF. In nucleotides, the CDR3 is TGTGCCAGCAGTTACTCCGGACTAGCGGGAAGTTCCTACAATGAGCAGTTCTTC.

The rearrangement joins TRBV2 to TRBJ1-2, with D tentatively TRBD1 (5 bases). The CDR3 has 14 residues. The V and J ends lost 6 bases and 3 bases respectively, with 14 bases between them. The germline V gene encodes CDR1 SNHLY and CDR2 FYNNEI. The CDR3 nucleotides are TGTGCCAGCAGCCGGGGAGGGGTCGACTATGGCTACACCTTC. It is translated as CASSRGGVDYGYTF.

The chain combines TRBV5-1 with TRBJ2-7; 9 bases align to TRBD1. This CDR3 has 15 residues. V dropped 0 bases and J dropped 2; count of bases not matched to a gene: 3. CDR1 SGHRS and CDR2 YFSETQ come from the germline V gene. The CDR3 DNA is TGCGCCAGCAGCTTGGTAGGGACAGGGCCCTACGAGCAGTACTTC. The encoded protein is CASSLVGTGPYEQYF.

The chain has TRBV18 and TRBJ1-1; D perhaps matches TRBD1 (6 bases). Trimming cost V 3 bases and J 1 base, with 12 bases left between them. CDR3 size: 15 residues. Germline CDR1 is KGHSH and CDR2 is LQKENI. The CDR3 DNA sequence: TGTGCCAGCTCACCCCCCAGGGGATCGAACACTGAAGCTTTCTTT. This gives the protein CASSPPRGSNTEAFF.

The J gene is TRBJ1-4, the V gene TRBV5-5; D perhaps matches TRBD1 (6 bases). The CDR3 has 16 residues. Germline loops: CDR1 SGHKS, CDR2 YYEKEE (reference sequence). The V and J ends lost 4 bases and 0 bases respectively, with 13 bases between them. CDR3 nucleotide sequence: TGTGCCAGCAGCCTGGGACAAGCTGCAACTAATGAAAAACTGTTTTTT. Encoded protein: CASSLGQAATNEKLFF.

V usage is TRBV28 and J usage is TRBJ1-1; tentative D call: TRBD1 (6 bases). The germline V gene encodes CDR1 MDHEN and CDR2 SYDVKM. V shed 8 bases and J shed 1 base, with 11 bases lying between them. The CDR3 length is 13 residues. CDR3 sequence reads: CASLTGSNTEAFF. CDR3 nucleotide sequence: TGTGCCAGCTTAACAGGGTCGAACACTGAAGCTTTCTTT.

This clone has more than one count but fewer than ten. The chain has TRBV29-1 and TRBJ2-2; 12 bases are a match to TRBD1. CDR1 is SQVTM and CDR2 is ANQGSEA in the germline V gene. V gave up 6 bases and J gave up 6 bases; unmatched junction bases: 8. The CDR3 extends over 15 amino acids. The CDR3 DNA sequence: TGCAGCGTCACCAGGGGACAGGGGGCCGCCGGGGAGCTGTTTTTT. This gives the protein CSVTRGQGAAGELFF.

The chain carries TRBV29-1 and TRBJ2-5, with unresolved D. The length of the CDR3 is 12 residues. Germline V gives CDR1 SQVTM, CDR2 ANQGSEA. Trimming left V 2 bases short and J 0 bases short, with 4 bases between. The CDR3 sequence is CSVEYNQETQYF. The CDR3 DNA is TGCAGCGTTGAATACAACCAAGAGACCCAGTACTTC.

The gene calls are TRBV3-1 (or the pseudogene TRBV3-2) and TRBJ1-1, with 8 bases identical to TRBD1. Germline V gene sequence: CDR1 LGHDT, CDR2 YNNKEL (reference sequence). The CDR3 runs to 16 residues. V lost 3 bases and J lost 5; bases outside the gene matches: 11. The CDR3 region is CASSQPGTGSGTEAFF. In DNA, the CDR3 is TGTGCCAGCAGCCAGCCCGGGACAGGTTCGGGGACTGAAGCTTTCTTT.

The J gene is TRBJ2-7, the V gene TRBV6-5, with D possibly matching TRBD1 (6 bases). Trimming took off 5 bases at V and 7 bases at J, with 12 bases between the two ends. The CDR3 consists of 12 residues. The germline CDR1 and CDR2 sequences are MNHEY and SVGAGI. The CDR3 DNA sequence: TGTGCCAGCAGTCTAGGAACAGGGGAGCAGTACGTC. Residues: CASSLGTGEQYV.

The V call is TRBV4-1, the J call TRBJ1-2; D is ambiguous. CDR1 is MGHRA, CDR2 YSYEKL, per germline. Trimming shortened V by 1 base and J by 7 bases, and 7 bases separated the two germline ends. The CDR3 extends over 12 amino acids. The CDR3 protein is CASSQGLGGYTF. Here the CDR3 DNA reads TGCGCCAGCAGCCAAGGACTTGGTGGCTACACCTTC.

V is TRBV4-3 and J is TRBJ1-1; a possible D gene is TRBD1 (6 bases). Germline V CDR1 and CDR2: LGHNA, YSLEER. The CDR3 runs to 18 residues. V was clipped by 0 bases and J by 6 bases, with 23 bases between them. This CDR3 is CASSQDTGPGASFAEAFF. For the CDR3, the DNA is TGCGCCAGCAGCCAAGATACAGGGCCAGGGGCCTCGTTCGCTGAAGCTTTCTTT.

This chain joins TRBV3-1 (or the pseudogene TRBV3-2) and TRBJ2-5, with 9 bases aligning to TRBD2. The ends lost 0 bases at V and 5 bases at J; junction bases unmatched: 13. The CDR3 has 18 residues. CDR1 LGHDT and CDR2 YNNKEL come from the germline V gene (reference sequence). The CDR3 reads CASSQEHLAGASWETQYF. As DNA, the CDR3 is TGTGCCAGCAGCCAAGAGCACTTAGCGGGGGCTTCTTGGGAGACCCAGTACTTC.

The rearrangement joins TRBV18 to TRBJ1-2, with TRBD1 identical over 8 bases. The CDR3 runs to 15 residues. The V segment lost 0 bases and the J segment 4 bases; nucleotides outside the gene matches: 4. CDR1 and CDR2 (germline): KGHSH, LQKENI. The CDR3 coding sequence is TGTGCCAGCTCACCACCGAATCAGGGGGCCTATGGCTACACCTTC. This sequence encodes CASSPPNQGAYGYTF.

The rearrangement links TRBV28 to TRBJ1-2; TRBD1 agrees at 8 bases. The CDR3 runs 15 residues. Germline trimming cut 5 bases from V and 6 bases from J; bases unmatched to any gene: 11. Germline-derived CDR1 and CDR2 are MDHEN and SYDVKM. This CDR3 reads CASSGAGQGKNGYTF. Written as DNA, the CDR3 is TGTGCCAGCAGTGGGGCCGGACAGGGAAAGAATGGCTACACCTTC.

The chain carries TRBV19 and TRBJ1-2; the D gene is possibly TRBD1 (5 bases). Per germline, CDR1 LNHDA and CDR2 SQIVND (reference sequence). The CDR3 contains 15 residues. V gave up 1 base and J gave up 0 bases, with 9 bases separating them. The CDR3 region is CASSIVDRSNYGYTF. DNA of the CDR3: TGTGCCAGTAGTATAGTTGACAGATCTAACTATGGCTACACCTTC.

The J gene is TRBJ1-2, the V gene TRBV5-1, with D uncertain. Per germline, CDR1 SGHRS and CDR2 YFSETQ. The CDR3 totals 13 residues. The V end lost 5 bases, the J end lost 3 bases, and 11 bases lay between the germline ends. CDR3 nucleotide sequence: TGCGCCAGCAGTGTTGGCCGGGACTATGGCTACACCTTC. Translating it yields CASSVGRDYGYTF.

The chain links TRBV28 to TRBJ2-7, with D possibly TRBD1 on 5 matching bases. In germline, CDR1 is MDHEN, CDR2 SYDVKM. With 5 bases removed from V and 6 bases from J, the gap between germline ends came to 11 bases. The CDR3 runs to 12 residues. CDR3 coding DNA: TGTGCCAGCAGTAGGGGTCGTCGCGAGCAGTACTTC. Amino acids: CASSRGRREQYF.